The 7 T cell receptor beta chains presented below share a single source sample, sequenced in a study of identical twins. TCRdb passed the 5' RACE reads through MiXCR, listing each CDR3 protein once. The table lists about 480,000 distinct CDR3 sequences, 13% to 15% of them singletons, with approximately 0.52% in the top ten. These data were also reused for a study on yellow fever vaccine responses in identical twins.

The specimen was CD4+ T cells sorted from blood. Every receptor here comes from a woman under 30 in good health.

The chain combines TRBV2 with TRBJ1-4, with TRBD1 identical over 7 bases. Germline assignment: CDR1 SNHLY and CDR2 FYNNEI. The CDR3 is made up of 15 amino acids. V lost 6 bases, J lost 5 bases, and 9 bases stayed unmatched. CDR3 coding DNA: TGTGCCAGCAGCTATAACAGGGGACTAAATGAAAAACTGTTTTTT. Its translation: CASSYNRGLNEKLFF.

This clonotype was detected only a few times. The V gene is TRBV5-1, the J gene TRBJ1-4, with D possibly matching TRBD1 (5 bases). The CDR3 runs 13 residues. V shed 4 bases and J shed 16 bases, with 20 bases lying between them. Germline assignment: CDR1 SGHRS and CDR2 YFSETQ. CDR3 nucleotides: TGCGCCAGCAGCCCCGGGGACCCGGGACGTGCGTTTTTT. Protein: CASSPGDPGRAFF.

The chain has TRBV11-2 and TRBJ2-3; 11 nucleotides match TRBD2. The CDR3 is 16 residues long. CDR1 SGHAT and CDR2 FQNNGV come from the germline V gene. Trimming removed 3 bases from V and 5 bases from J; junction bases left unmatched: 7. Here the CDR3 reads CASSLGTSGVRDTQYF. The CDR3 DNA is TGTGCCAGCAGCTTGGGGACTAGCGGAGTTAGAGATACGCAGTATTTT.

The chain combines TRBV2 with TRBJ2-5, with 8 bases fitting TRBD2. The V segment lost 6 bases and the J segment 5 bases; nucleotides outside the gene matches: 5. CDR1 and CDR2 from the germline V gene are SNHLY and FYNNEI. There are 13 residues in the CDR3. The DNA for the CDR3 is TGTGCCAGCAGATGGACTAGCTTGGAGACCCAGTACTTC. Translated, it gives CASRWTSLETQYF.

This clonotype was recorded only once. V usage is TRBV3-1 and J usage is TRBJ2-4; 10 bases fit TRBD1. The CDR3 extends over 14 amino acids. Germline-derived CDR1 and CDR2 are LGHDT and YNNKEL (reference sequence). With V trimmed by 1 base and J by 9 bases, 3 bases remained unmatched. CDR3: CASSQAGQGTIQYF. The DNA of the CDR3 is TGTGCCAGCAGCCAAGCGGGACAGGGGACCATTCAGTACTTC.

This clonotype showed up just once. The rearrangement joins TRBV24-1 to TRBJ2-1; TRBD1 aligns across 9 bases. The CDR3 loop spans 14 amino acids. Germline CDR1 reads KGHDR; CDR2 reads SFDVKD. Trimming took 5 bases from V and 9 from J; bases not matched to a gene: 7. Here the CDR3 reads CATSAPGQGGEQFF. CDR3 DNA: TGTGCCACCAGTGCACCGGGACAGGGAGGTGAGCAGTTCTTC.

The genes are TRBV4-3 and TRBJ2-2; TRBD2 matches at 7 bases. The germline V gene has CDR1 LGHNA and CDR2 YSLEER. V lost 1 base, J lost 4 bases, and 18 bases stayed unmatched. The CDR3 runs to 20 residues. CDR3 residues: CASSQVGVLRGGQGTGELFF. In DNA form, the CDR3 reads TGCGCCAGCAGCCAAGTTGGTGTGCTACGGGGAGGGCAAGGCACCGGGGAGCTGTTTTTT.